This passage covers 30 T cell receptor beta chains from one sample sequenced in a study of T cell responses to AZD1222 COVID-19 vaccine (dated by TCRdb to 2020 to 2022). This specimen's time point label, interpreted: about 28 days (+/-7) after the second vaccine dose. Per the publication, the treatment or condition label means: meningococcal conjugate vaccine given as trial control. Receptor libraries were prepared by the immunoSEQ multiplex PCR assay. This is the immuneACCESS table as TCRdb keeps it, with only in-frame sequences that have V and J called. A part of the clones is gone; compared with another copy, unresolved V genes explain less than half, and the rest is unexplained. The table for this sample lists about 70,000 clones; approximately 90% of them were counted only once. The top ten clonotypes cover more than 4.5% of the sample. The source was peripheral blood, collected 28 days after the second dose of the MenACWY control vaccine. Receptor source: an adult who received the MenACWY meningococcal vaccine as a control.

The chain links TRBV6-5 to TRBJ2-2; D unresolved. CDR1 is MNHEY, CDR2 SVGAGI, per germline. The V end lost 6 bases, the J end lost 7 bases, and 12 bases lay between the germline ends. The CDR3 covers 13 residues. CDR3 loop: CASRPWLGGELFF. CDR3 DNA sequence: TGTGCCAGCAGACCCTGGCTAGGCGGGGAGCTGTTTTTT.

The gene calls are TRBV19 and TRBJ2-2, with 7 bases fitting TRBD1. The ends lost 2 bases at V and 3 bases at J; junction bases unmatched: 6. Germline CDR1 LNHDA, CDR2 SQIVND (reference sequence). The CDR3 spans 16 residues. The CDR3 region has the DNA TGTGCCAGTAGTATATCGGCAGGGGGTTACACCGGGGAGCTGTTTTTT. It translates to CASSISAGGYTGELFF.

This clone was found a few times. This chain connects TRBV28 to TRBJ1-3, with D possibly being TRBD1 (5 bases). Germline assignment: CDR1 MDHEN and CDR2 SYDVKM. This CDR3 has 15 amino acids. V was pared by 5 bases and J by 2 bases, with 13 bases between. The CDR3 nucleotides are TGTGCCAGCAGTACGCCGACAGCAACTGGAAACACCATATATTTT. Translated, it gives CASSTPTATGNTIYF.

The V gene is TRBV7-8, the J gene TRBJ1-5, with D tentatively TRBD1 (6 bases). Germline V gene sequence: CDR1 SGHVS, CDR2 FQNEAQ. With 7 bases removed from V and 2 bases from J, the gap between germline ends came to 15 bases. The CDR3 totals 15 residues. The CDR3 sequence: CASTLLGGGNQPQHF. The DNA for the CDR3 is TGTGCCAGCACCCTACTAGGGGGAGGCAATCAGCCCCAGCATTTT.

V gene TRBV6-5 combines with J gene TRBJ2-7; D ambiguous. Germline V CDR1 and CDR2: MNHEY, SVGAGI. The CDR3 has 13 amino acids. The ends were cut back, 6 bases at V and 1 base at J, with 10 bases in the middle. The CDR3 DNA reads TGTGCCAGCAGCCCACTTCTATCCTACGAGCAGTACTTC. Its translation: CASSPLLSYEQYF.

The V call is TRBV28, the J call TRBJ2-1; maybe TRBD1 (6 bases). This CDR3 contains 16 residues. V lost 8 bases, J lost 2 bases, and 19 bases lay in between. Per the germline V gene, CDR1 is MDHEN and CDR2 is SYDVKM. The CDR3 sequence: CASQFPGDSTYNEQFF. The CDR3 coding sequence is TGTGCCAGCCAATTCCCAGGGGATTCTACCTACAATGAGCAGTTCTTC. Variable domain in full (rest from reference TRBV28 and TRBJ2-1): DVKVTQSSRYLVKRTGEKVFLECVQDMDHENMFWYRQDPGLGLRLIYFSYDVKMKEKGDIPEGYSVSREKKERFSLILESASTNQTSMYLCASQFPGDSTYNEQFFGPGTRLTVL.

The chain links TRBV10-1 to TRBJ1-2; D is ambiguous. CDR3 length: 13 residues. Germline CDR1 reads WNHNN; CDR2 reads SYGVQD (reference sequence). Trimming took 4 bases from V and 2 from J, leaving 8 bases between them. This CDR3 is CASSVCGNYGYTF. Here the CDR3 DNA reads TGCGCCAGCAGTGTCTGCGGAAACTATGGCTACACCTTC.

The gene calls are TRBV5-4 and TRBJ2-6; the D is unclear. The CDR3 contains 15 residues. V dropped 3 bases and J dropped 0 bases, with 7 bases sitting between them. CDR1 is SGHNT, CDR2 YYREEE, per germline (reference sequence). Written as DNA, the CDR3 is TGTGCCAGCAGCTCCCTGCCCTCTGGGGCCAACGTCCTGACTTTC. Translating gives CASSSLPSGANVLTF.

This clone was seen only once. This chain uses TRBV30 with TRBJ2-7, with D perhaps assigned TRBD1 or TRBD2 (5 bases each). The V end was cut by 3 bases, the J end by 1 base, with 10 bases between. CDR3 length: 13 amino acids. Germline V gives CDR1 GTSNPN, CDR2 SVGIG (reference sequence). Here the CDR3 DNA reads TGTGCCTGGAGGTTTGGGGGATCCTACGAGCAGTACTTC. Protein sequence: CAWRFGGSYEQYF. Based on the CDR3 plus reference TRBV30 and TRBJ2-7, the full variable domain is SQTIHQWPATLVQPVGSPLSLECTVEGTSNPNLYWYRQAAGRGLQLLFYSVGIGQISSEVPQNLSASRPQDRQFILSSKKLLLSDSGFYLCAWRFGGSYEQYFGPGTRLTVT.

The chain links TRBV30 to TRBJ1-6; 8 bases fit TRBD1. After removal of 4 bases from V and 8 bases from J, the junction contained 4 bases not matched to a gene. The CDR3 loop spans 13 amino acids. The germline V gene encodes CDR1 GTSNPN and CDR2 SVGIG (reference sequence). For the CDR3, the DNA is TGTGCCTGGAAATCGACAGGGGATTCACCCCTCCACTTT. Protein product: CAWKSTGDSPLHF.

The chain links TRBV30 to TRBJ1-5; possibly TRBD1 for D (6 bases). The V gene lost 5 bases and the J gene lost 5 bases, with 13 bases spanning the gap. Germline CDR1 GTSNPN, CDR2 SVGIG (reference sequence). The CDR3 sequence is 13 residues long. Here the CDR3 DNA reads TGTGCCTGGGGCCTGGCAGGGGATCAGCCCCAGCATTTT. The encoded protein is CAWGLAGDQPQHF.

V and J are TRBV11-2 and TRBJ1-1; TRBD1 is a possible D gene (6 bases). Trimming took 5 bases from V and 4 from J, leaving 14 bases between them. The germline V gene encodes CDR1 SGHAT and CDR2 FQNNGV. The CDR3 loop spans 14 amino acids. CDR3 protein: CASSPSGAGTEAFF. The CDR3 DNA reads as TGTGCCAGCAGCCCATCAGGGGCGGGCACTGAAGCTTTCTTT.

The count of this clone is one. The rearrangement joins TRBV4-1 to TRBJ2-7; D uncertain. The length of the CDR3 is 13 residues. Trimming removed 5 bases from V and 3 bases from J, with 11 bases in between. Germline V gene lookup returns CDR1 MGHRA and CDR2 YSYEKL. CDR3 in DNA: TGCGCCAGCAGCACCCGGGCGAACTACGAGCAGTACTTC. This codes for CASSTRANYEQYF.

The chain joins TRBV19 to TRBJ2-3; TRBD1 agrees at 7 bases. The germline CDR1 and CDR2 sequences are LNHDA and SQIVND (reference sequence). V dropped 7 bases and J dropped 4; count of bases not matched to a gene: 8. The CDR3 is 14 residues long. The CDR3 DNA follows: TGTGCCAGTATGGGGGACAGAGGCCCAGATACGCAGTATTTT. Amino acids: CASMGDRGPDTQYF.

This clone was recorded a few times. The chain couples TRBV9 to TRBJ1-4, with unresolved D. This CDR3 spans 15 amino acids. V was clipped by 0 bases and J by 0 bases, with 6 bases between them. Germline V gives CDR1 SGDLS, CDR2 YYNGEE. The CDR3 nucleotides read TGTGCCAGCAGCGTAGGGGTCTCAACTAATGAAAAACTGTTTTTT. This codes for CASSVGVSTNEKLFF.

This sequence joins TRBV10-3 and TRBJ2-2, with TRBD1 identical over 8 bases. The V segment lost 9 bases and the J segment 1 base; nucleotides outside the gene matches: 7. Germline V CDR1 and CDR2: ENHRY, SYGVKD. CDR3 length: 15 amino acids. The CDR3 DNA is TGTGCCATTCTTCCCGGGACAGGGAACACCGGGGAGCTGTTTTTT. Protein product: CAILPGTGNTGELFF.

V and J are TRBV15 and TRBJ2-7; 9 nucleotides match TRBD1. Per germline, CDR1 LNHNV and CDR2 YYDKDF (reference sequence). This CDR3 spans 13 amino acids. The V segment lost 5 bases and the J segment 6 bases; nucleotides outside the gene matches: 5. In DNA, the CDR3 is TGTGCCACCAGCTTAGGGACAGGGTCCGAGCAGTACTTC. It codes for CATSLGTGSEQYF.

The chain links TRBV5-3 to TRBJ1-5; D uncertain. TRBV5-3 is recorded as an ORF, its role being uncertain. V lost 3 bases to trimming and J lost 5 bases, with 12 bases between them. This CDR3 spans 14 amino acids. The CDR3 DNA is TGTGCCAGAAGCTGGTCCCCCCACTATCAGCCCCAGCATTTT. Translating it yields CARSWSPHYQPQHF.

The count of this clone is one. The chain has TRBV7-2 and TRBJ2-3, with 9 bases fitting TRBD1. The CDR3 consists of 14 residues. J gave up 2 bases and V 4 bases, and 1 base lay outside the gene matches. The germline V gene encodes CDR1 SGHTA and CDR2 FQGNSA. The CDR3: CASSWTGVTDTQYF. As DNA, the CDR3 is TGTGCCAGCAGCTGGACAGGGGTCACAGATACGCAGTATTTT.

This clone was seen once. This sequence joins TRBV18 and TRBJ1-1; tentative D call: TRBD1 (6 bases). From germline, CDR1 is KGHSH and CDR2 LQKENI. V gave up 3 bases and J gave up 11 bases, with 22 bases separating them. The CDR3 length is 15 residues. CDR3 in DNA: TGTGCCAGCTCACCTGGGGAGGCGCAGGGGTTTGGCGCTTTCTTT. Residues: CASSPGEAQGFGAFF.

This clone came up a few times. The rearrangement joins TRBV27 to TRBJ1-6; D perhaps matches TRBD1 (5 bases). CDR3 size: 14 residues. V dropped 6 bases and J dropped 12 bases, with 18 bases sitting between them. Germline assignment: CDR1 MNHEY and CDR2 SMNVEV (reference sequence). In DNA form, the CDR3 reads TGTGCCAGCAGCCAAATGACCGGGGGAGGACCCCTCCACTTT. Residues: CASSQMTGGGPLHF.

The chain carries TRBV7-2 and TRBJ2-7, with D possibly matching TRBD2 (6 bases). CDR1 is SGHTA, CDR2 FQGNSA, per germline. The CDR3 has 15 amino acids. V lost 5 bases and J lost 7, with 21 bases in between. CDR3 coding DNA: TGTGCCAGCAGCCCCACGGCGGGACCTTTCGGGGAGCAGTACTTC. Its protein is CASSPTAGPFGEQYF.

In nucleotides, the CDR3 is TGTGCCAGCAGGCCAACCGGGGTGGCGGGCGAGACCCAGTACTTC. It is translated as CASRPTGVAGETQYF. The chain couples TRBV27 to TRBJ2-5; a possible D gene is TRBD2 (5 bases). V lost 6 bases and J 5 bases, leaving 19 bases between the germline ends. CDR1 is MNHEY, CDR2 SMNVEV, per germline (reference sequence). The length of the CDR3 is 15 residues.

The chain's CDR3 is CAWKGGTEAFF. CDR3 coding DNA: TGTGCCTGGAAGGGAGGCACTGAAGCTTTCTTT. V usage is TRBV30 and J usage is TRBJ1-1; D remains ambiguous. Trimming left V 4 bases short and J 4 bases short, with 7 bases between. The CDR3 has 11 amino acids. Germline CDR1 is GTSNPN and CDR2 is SVGIG (reference sequence).

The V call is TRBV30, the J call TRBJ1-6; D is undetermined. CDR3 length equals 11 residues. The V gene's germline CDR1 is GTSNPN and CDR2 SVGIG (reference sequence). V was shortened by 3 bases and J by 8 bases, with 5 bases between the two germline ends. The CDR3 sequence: CAWRRDSPLHF. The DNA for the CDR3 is TGTGCCTGGAGACGTGATTCACCCCTCCACTTT.

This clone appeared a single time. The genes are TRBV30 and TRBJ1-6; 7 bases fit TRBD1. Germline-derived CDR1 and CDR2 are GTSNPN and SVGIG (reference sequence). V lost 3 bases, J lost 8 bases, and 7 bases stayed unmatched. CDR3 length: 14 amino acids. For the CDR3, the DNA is TGTGCCTGGAGCCTAACGGGACAGTATTCACCCCTCCACTTT. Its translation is CAWSLTGQYSPLHF.

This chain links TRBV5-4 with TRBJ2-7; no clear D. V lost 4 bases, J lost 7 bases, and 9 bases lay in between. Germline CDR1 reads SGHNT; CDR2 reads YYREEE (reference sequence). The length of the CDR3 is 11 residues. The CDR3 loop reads CASSDGPEQYF. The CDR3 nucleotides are TGTGCCAGCAGCGACGGACCGGAGCAGTACTTC.

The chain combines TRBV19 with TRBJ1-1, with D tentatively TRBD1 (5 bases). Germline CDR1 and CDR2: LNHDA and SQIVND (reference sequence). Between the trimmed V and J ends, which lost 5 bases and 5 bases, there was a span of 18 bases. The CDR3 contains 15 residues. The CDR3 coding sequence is TGTGCCAGTAGTCCCACGTCCGGGGGACGTACTGAAGCTTTCTTT. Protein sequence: CASSPTSGGRTEAFF. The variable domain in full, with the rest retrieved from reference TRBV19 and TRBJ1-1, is DGGITQSPKYLFRKEGQNVTLSCEQNLNHDAMYWYRQDPGQGLRLIYYSQIVNDFQKGDIAEGYSVSREKKESFPLTVTSAQKNPTAFYLCASSPTSGGRTEAFFGQGTRLTVV.

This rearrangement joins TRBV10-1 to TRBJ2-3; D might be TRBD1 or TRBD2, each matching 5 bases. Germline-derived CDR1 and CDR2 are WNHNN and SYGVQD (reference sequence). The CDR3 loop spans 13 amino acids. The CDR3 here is CAGVIGSTDTQYF. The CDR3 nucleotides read TGCGCGGGGGTGATAGGTTCCACAGATACGCAGTATTTT.

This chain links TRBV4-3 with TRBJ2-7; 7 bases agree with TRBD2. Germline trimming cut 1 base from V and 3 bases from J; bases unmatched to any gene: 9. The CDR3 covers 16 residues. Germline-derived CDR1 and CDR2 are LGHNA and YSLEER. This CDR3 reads CASSQGPSGLYYEQYF. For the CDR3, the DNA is TGCGCCAGCAGCCAAGGTCCTAGCGGATTGTACTACGAGCAGTACTTC.